The entry that follows covers one T cell receptor (beta chain) sequence. What it recognizes is unknown. The V gene's germline CDR1 is SGHRS and CDR2 YFSETQ. The length of the CDR3 is 16 residues. Trimming cost V 0 bases and J 7 bases; bases outside gene matches: 10. This record belongs to a study of graft-versus-host responses after intestinal transplantation. Study details: Anti-thymocyte globulin induction preceded roughly 3 years of tacrolimus and steroid maintenance in all recipients.

Study-wide results and limits: Early after transplant, HvG declines were associated with peak levels of circulating GvH clones. Recipient marrow contained GvH clones, some of which appeared first in ileum or blood.

Assay: immunoSEQ multiplex PCR; the TCRdb copy retains only in-frame clones and omits some. Of around 100,000 clones listed, 85% to 95% are singletons. Material: unstimulated CD8+ T cells sorted from spleen or lymph node cells, obtained before transplant. This receptor was obtained from a human donor who was the organ donor for an intestinal transplant. The chain couples TRBV5-1 to TRBJ2-1, with TRBD2 matching 7 bases. DNA of the CDR3: TGCGCCAGCAGCTTGGGTTTCGCGGGGGTAGGGAATGAGCAGTTCTTC. It encodes CASSLGFAGVGNEQFF.